One sample yielded the 31 T cell receptor beta chains listed below, sequenced in a study of spatial heterogeneity in lung cancer. TCRdb re-called the 5' RACE reads through MiXCR, storing one row per CDR3 protein. Of some 83,000 distinct CDR3 sequences listed, under 8.5% are singletons. Time point in this sample: sample taken at primary tumor resection. Sequenced here: PBMCs, sampled at surgery. The source is a male donor with early-stage non-small cell lung cancer.

This clonotype was observed many times. The DNA for the CDR3 is TGCGCCAGCAGCTTGGTAGAGGGGAGAAACACTGAAGCTTTCTTT. Its translation: CASSLVEGRNTEAFF. The V gene is TRBV5-1, the J gene TRBJ1-1; possible D gene TRBD1, 5 bases. The germline V gene has CDR1 SGHRS and CDR2 YFSETQ. The V end was cut by 0 bases, the J end by 2 bases, with 11 bases between. This CDR3 spans 15 amino acids. Together with reference TRBV5-1 and TRBJ1-1, the CDR3 gives the full variable domain: KAGVTQTPRYLIKTRGQQVTLSCSPISGHRSVSWYQQTPGQGLQFLFEYFSETQRNKGNFPGRFSGRQFSNSRSEMNVSTLELGDSALYLCASSLVEGRNTEAFFGQGTRLTVV.

This clonotype was observed at least ten times. The chain has TRBV7-8 and TRBJ1-1, with a tentative D call TRBD1 (6 bases). The V and J ends lost 1 base and 4 bases respectively, with 13 bases between them. Per germline, CDR1 SGHVS and CDR2 FQNEAQ. The CDR3 sequence is 15 residues long. In DNA, the CDR3 is TGTGCCAGCAGCTTAGTAGGGGGTCAGGTCACTGAAGCTTTCTTT. Its translation: CASSLVGGQVTEAFF.

This clonotype came up many times. The rearrangement links TRBV29-1 to TRBJ1-1; no firm D call. Germline V gene sequence: CDR1 SQVTM, CDR2 ANQGSEA. This CDR3 spans 15 amino acids. Deletions cut 7 bases from V and 0 bases from J, with 18 bases between. Written as DNA, the CDR3 is TGCAGCGCCGGTGCGGGGTGGGCCATGAACACTGAAGCTTTCTTT. Residues: CSAGAGWAMNTEAFF.

At least ten counts were recorded for this clonotype. At one boundary the junction diverges from the germline segment, which might be a read error. V usage is TRBV6-2 or TRBV6-3 and J usage is TRBJ2-3; the D is unclear. This CDR3 comprises 12 residues. Germline CDR1 is MNHEY and CDR2 is SVGEGT. The CDR3 protein is CASSPRTVTQYF. In DNA form, the CDR3 reads TGTGCCAGCAGTCCACGCACAGTTACGCAGTATTTT.

This clonotype was detected ten times or more. The V and J genes are TRBV19 and TRBJ2-3; D may be TRBD2 (6 bases). The ends were cut back, 4 bases at V and 1 base at J, with 12 bases in the middle. This CDR3 has 15 residues. Germline CDR1 is LNHDA and CDR2 is SQIVND (reference sequence). CDR3 amino acids: CASSRSGAGTDTQYF. The CDR3 nucleotides read TGTGCCAGTAGTAGATCGGGAGCCGGCACAGATACGCAGTATTTT. The full variable domain, its missing parts supplied by reference TRBV19 and TRBJ2-3, is DGGITQSPKYLFRKEGQNVTLSCEQNLNHDAMYWYRQDPGQGLRLIYYSQIVNDFQKGDIAEGYSVSREKKESFPLTVTSAQKNPTAFYLCASSRSGAGTDTQYFGPGTRLTVL.

This clonotype occurred a few times. The chain couples TRBV19 to TRBJ1-1; TRBD1 aligns across 8 bases. V trimming: 3 bases; J trimming: 2 bases; junction bases outside the gene matches: 2. Germline V CDR1 and CDR2: LNHDA, SQIVND (reference sequence). CDR3 length: 14 residues. In DNA, the CDR3 is TGTGCCAGTAGTATCGGACAGGGCAACACTGAAGCTTTCTTT. Translated, it gives CASSIGQGNTEAFF.

V usage is TRBV19 and J usage is TRBJ1-1; the D gene is possibly TRBD1 (5 bases). V gave up 0 bases and J gave up 2 bases, with 13 bases separating them. The germline V gene has CDR1 LNHDA and CDR2 SQIVND (reference sequence). The CDR3 is 16 residues long. The CDR3 DNA is TGTGCCAGTAGTATAGAAATCTCCGGGGCTAACACTGAAGCTTTCTTT. Its protein product is CASSIEISGANTEAFF. Full variable domain (missing parts from reference TRBV19 and TRBJ1-1): DGGITQSPKYLFRKEGQNVTLSCEQNLNHDAMYWYRQDPGQGLRLIYYSQIVNDFQKGDIAEGYSVSREKKESFPLTVTSAQKNPTAFYLCASSIEISGANTEAFFGQGTRLTVV.

Ten or more counts support this clonotype. This chain joins TRBV6-2 or TRBV6-3 and TRBJ2-7; D may be TRBD2 (5 bases). The germline V and J ends were trimmed by 6 bases and 2 bases, with 17 bases remaining between them. The CDR3 covers 15 residues. Germline loops: CDR1 MNHEY, CDR2 SVGEGT. The CDR3 sequence: CASSTVRGFPYEQYF. The CDR3 DNA reads TGTGCCAGCAGCACGGTCCGGGGATTCCCCTACGAGCAGTACTTC.

This clonotype was recorded many times. This rearrangement joins TRBV7-9 to TRBJ1-5; 7 bases map to TRBD1. J was trimmed by 4 bases and V by 5 bases; bases with no gene match: 5. Germline loops: CDR1 SEHNR, CDR2 FQNEAQ (reference sequence). This CDR3 has 14 amino acids. The CDR3 sequence: CASSVGTVNQPQHF. DNA of the CDR3: TGTGCCAGCAGCGTCGGGACAGTAAATCAGCCCCAGCATTTT.

This sequence joins TRBV2 and TRBJ2-7; 9 bases are a match to TRBD1. This CDR3 is 11 amino acids long. The germline CDR1 and CDR2 sequences are SNHLY and FYNNEI. V was clipped by 10 bases and J by 4 bases; unmatched bases: 2. CDR3 protein: CAMGQGYEQYF. CDR3 coding DNA: TGTGCCATGGGACAGGGATACGAGCAGTACTTC. The full variable domain, with the rest looked up from reference TRBV2 and TRBJ2-7, is EPEVTQTPSHQVTQMGQEVILRCVPISNHLYFYWYRQILGQKVEFLVSFYNNEISEKSEIFDDQFSVERPDGSNFTLKIRSTKLEDSAMYFCAMGQGYEQYFGPGTRLTVT.

This clonotype was seen at least ten times. The chain joins TRBV5-1 to TRBJ1-3; 9 nucleotides align to TRBD1. J was trimmed by 6 bases and V by 6 bases; bases with no gene match: 7. The CDR3 contains 14 residues. Germline V gene lookup returns CDR1 SGHRS and CDR2 YFSETQ. CDR3 amino acids: CASTLTGGSNTIYF. The CDR3, as DNA: TGCGCCAGCACTTTAACAGGGGGCTCAAACACCATATATTTT. The full variable domain, rest sourced from reference TRBV5-1 and TRBJ1-3, is KAGVTQTPRYLIKTRGQQVTLSCSPISGHRSVSWYQQTPGQGLQFLFEYFSETQRNKGNFPGRFSGRQFSNSRSEMNVSTLELGDSALYLCASTLTGGSNTIYFGEGSWLTVV.

This clonotype was detected many times. The V and J genes are TRBV19 and TRBJ2-1, with 7 bases matching TRBD2. J was trimmed by 10 bases and V by 8 bases; bases with no gene match: 17. The CDR3 totals 15 residues. The germline V gene encodes CDR1 LNHDA and CDR2 SQIVND (reference sequence). CDR3: CASHPGSGGLGEQFF. The CDR3 DNA sequence: TGTGCCAGTCACCCGGGGTCCGGGGGGTTGGGAGAGCAGTTCTTC.

In this sample, this clonotype turned up many times. This chain connects TRBV5-4 to TRBJ2-3, with no clear D. CDR1 and CDR2 from the germline V gene are SGHNT and YYREEE (reference sequence). This CDR3 contains 15 residues. Trimming shortened V by 0 bases and J by 1 base, and 9 bases separated the two germline ends. CDR3 bases: TGTGCCAGCAGCTTGGTCGGGTCAGGCACAGATACGCAGTATTTT. Translating gives CASSLVGSGTDTQYF.

There are many counts of this clonotype. V is TRBV27 and J is TRBJ1-5, with D hard to call. The CDR3 runs 15 residues. Trimming left V 6 bases short and J 4 bases short, with 16 bases between. Germline CDR1 and CDR2: MNHEY and SMNVEV (reference sequence). CDR3 region: CASRTYAGSNQPQHF. As DNA, the CDR3 is TGTGCCAGCAGGACCTACGCCGGTAGTAATCAGCCCCAGCATTTT.

This clonotype was recorded at least ten times. The V call is TRBV5-1, the J call TRBJ2-1; 11 nucleotides agree with TRBD2. After removal of 1 base from V and 0 bases from J, the junction contained 6 bases not matched to a gene. Per the germline V gene, CDR1 is SGHRS and CDR2 is YFSETQ. This CDR3 contains 18 residues. In DNA form, the CDR3 reads TGCGCCAGCAGCTTGACGACTAGCGGGATTAGCTCCTACAATGAGCAGTTCTTC. Protein sequence: CASSLTTSGISSYNEQFF.

This chain links TRBV6-2 or TRBV6-3 with TRBJ2-4; tentatively, D is TRBD2 (6 bases). Germline loops: CDR1 MNHEY, CDR2 SVGEGT. Trimming stripped 6 bases from V and 8 bases from J, with 11 bases between. The CDR3 extends over 12 amino acids. CDR3 loop: CASRRDWDIQYF. As DNA, the CDR3 is TGTGCCAGCAGACGGGACTGGGACATTCAGTACTTC.

This chain uses TRBV10-3 with TRBJ1-1; D unclear. Germline CDR1 and CDR2: ENHRY and SYGVKD. This CDR3 has 15 amino acids. V was cut by 0 bases and J by 1 base, with 9 bases left in between. The CDR3 protein is CAISESGRQNTEAFF. CDR3 nucleotide sequence: TGTGCCATCAGTGAGTCGGGCAGACAGAACACTGAAGCTTTCTTT.

This clonotype occurred many times. The V call is TRBV12-3 or TRBV12-4, the J call TRBJ2-3; 9 bases fit TRBD2. With 2 bases clipped from V and 2 bases from J, the junction kept 8 bases outside the gene matches. The CDR3 length is 17 residues. CDR3 region: CASSLRAGGLLTDTQYF. CDR3 coding DNA: TGTGCCAGCAGTTTAAGAGCGGGAGGCTTACTCACAGATACGCAGTATTTT.

This clonotype was observed a handful of times. The chain has TRBV15 and TRBJ1-5; D is unclear. Germline lookup yields CDR1 LNHNV and CDR2 YYDKDF (reference sequence). The CDR3 is made up of 14 amino acids. V shed 2 bases and J shed 0 bases, with 5 bases lying between them. The CDR3: CATSRTSSNQPQHF. CDR3 nucleotide sequence: TGTGCCACCAGCAGAACCAGTAGCAATCAGCCCCAGCATTTT.

The J gene is TRBJ2-2, the V gene TRBV30; D possibly corresponds to TRBD2 (5 bases). V lost 1 base to trimming and J lost 5 bases, with 11 bases between them. Per germline, CDR1 GTSNPN and CDR2 SVGIG (reference sequence). The CDR3 is made up of 14 amino acids. The CDR3 reads CAWSAGSWTGELFF. The CDR3 coding sequence is TGTGCCTGGAGTGCGGGATCTTGGACCGGGGAGCTGTTTTTT.

This clonotype occurred many times. The chain is built from TRBV14 and TRBJ1-5, with 7 bases lining up with TRBD1. J was trimmed by 4 bases and V by 1 base; bases with no gene match: 4. Germline values: CDR1 SGHDN, CDR2 FVKESK. The CDR3 is 15 residues long. Written as DNA, the CDR3 is TGTGCCAGCAGCCAAGGGGGGACAGTTAATCAGCCCCAGCATTTT. The encoded protein is CASSQGGTVNQPQHF.

This clonotype was detected a few times. CDR3 residues: CASSLSILDQPQHF. The DNA for the CDR3 is TGTGCCAGCAGTTTATCGATACTTGACCAGCCCCAGCATTTT. J is TRBJ1-5 and V is TRBV27, with D unresolved. Trimming removed 0 bases at V and 7 bases at J, with 10 bases between. The CDR3 spans 14 residues. Germline V CDR1 and CDR2: MNHEY, SMNVEV (reference sequence).

The V gene is TRBV3-1, the J gene TRBJ1-4; 7 positions match TRBD1. This CDR3 has 16 amino acids. CDR1 is LGHDT, CDR2 YNNKEL, per germline (reference sequence). Losses at the gene ends were 1 base for V and 8 bases for J; bases not matched to a gene: 10. CDR3: CASSQVGRQGYEKLFF. The CDR3 DNA reads as TGTGCCAGCAGCCAAGTGGGGCGACAGGGATACGAAAAACTGTTTTTT.

The chain links TRBV5-4 to TRBJ1-1, with D possibly TRBD1 on 5 matching bases. CDR3 length equals 15 residues. Per germline, CDR1 SGHNT and CDR2 YYREEE (reference sequence). V gave up 4 bases and J gave up 4 bases, with 17 bases separating them. The CDR3 loop is CASSTTRGESTEAFF. DNA for the CDR3: TGTGCCAGCAGCACCACCCGGGGGGAGAGCACTGAAGCTTTCTTT.

The chain recombines TRBV7-9 with TRBJ2-7, with a weak D call TRBD2 (5 bases). CDR3 length equals 15 residues. The germline CDR1 and CDR2 sequences are SEHNR and FQNEAQ (reference sequence). The V end lost 5 bases, the J end lost 1 base, and 15 bases lay between the germline ends. CDR3 sequence (DNA): TGTGCCAGCAGCCCCCCCGGCGGGCGTTCCTACGAGCAGTACTTC. It specifies CASSPPGGRSYEQYF.

There are many counts of this clonotype. The V and J genes are TRBV20-1 and TRBJ2-7, with D possibly being TRBD2 (6 bases). Germline-derived CDR1 and CDR2 are DFQATT and SNEGSKA (reference sequence). The V end lost 0 bases, the J end lost 2 bases, and 17 bases lay between the germline ends. The CDR3 contains 16 residues. CDR3 region: CSARDPGTPNPYEQYF. The CDR3 DNA follows: TGCAGTGCTAGAGATCCTGGGACTCCCAATCCCTACGAGCAGTACTTC.

This clonotype was seen a handful of times. The chain has TRBV20-1 and TRBJ2-7; 10 bases are shared with TRBD1. Germline-derived CDR1 and CDR2 are DFQATT and SNEGSKA (reference sequence). The CDR3 runs 13 residues. J was trimmed by 4 bases and V by 6 bases; bases with no gene match: 6. The CDR3 sequence is CSAPTGGQYEQYF. The CDR3 nucleotides read TGCAGTGCACCGACAGGGGGCCAGTACGAGCAGTACTTC.

This clonotype was seen once. The chain carries TRBV14 and TRBJ1-5; no reliable D call. The germline V gene encodes CDR1 SGHDN and CDR2 FVKESK. V was cut by 0 bases and J by 5 bases, with 5 bases left in between. The CDR3 extends over 13 amino acids. CDR3 amino acids: CASSQDTHQPQHF. The DNA for the CDR3 is TGTGCCAGCAGCCAAGACACCCATCAGCCCCAGCATTTT.

This clonotype was picked up many times. The CDR3, as DNA: TGTGCCAGCAGCTCTAGCGGGAGATTTTCCCAAGAGACCCAGTACTTC. Amino acid sequence: CASSSSGRFSQETQYF. The rearrangement joins TRBV7-2 to TRBJ2-5, with 10 bases identical to TRBD2. CDR3 length equals 16 residues. V lost 4 bases and J lost 1; bases outside the gene matches: 6. Germline-derived CDR1 and CDR2 are SGHTA and FQGNSA.

Notes on this clonotype: Just one base apart from a much larger clone, this may be a read error. The chain couples TRBV12-3 or TRBV12-4 to TRBJ2-5; D is uncertain. The CDR3 length is 12 residues. CDR3 nucleotide sequence: TGTGCCAGCGGTTTAACGTTAGAGACCCAGTACTTC. Encoded protein: CASGLTLETQYF.

This clonotype was seen a few times. This chain connects TRBV6-1 to TRBJ1-6; possibly TRBD1 for D (5 bases). V lost 8 bases to trimming and J lost 2 bases, with 10 bases between them. The CDR3 extends over 14 amino acids. Looked up from germline, CDR1 is MNHNS and CDR2 is SASEGT. The CDR3 region has the DNA TGTGCCAGCTCACTGGGACCCTATAATTCACCCCTCCACTTT. Its translation: CASSLGPYNSPLHF.